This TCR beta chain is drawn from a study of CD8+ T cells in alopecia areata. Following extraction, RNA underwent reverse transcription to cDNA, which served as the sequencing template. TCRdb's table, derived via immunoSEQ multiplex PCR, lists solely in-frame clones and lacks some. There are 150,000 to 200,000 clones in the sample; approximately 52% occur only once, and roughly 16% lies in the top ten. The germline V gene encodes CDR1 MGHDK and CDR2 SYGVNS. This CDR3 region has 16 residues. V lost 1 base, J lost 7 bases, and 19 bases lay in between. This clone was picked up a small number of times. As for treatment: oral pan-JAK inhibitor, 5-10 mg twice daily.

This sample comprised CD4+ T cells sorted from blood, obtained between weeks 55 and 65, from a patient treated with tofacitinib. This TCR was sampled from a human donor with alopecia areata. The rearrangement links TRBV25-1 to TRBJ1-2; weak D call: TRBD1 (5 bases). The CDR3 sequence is CASSESTPTWGGGYTF. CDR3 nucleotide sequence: TGTGCCAGCAGTGAATCCACCCCGACATGGGGCGGTGGCTACACCTTC.